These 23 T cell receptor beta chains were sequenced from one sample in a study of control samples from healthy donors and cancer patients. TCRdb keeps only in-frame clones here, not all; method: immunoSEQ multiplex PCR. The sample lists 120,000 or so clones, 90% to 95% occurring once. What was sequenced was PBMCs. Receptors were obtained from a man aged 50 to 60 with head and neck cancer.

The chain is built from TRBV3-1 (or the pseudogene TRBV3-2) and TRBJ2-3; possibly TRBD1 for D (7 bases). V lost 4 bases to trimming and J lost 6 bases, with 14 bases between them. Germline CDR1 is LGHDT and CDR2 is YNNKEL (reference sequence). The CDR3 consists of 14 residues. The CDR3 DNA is TGTGCCAGCAGCCTGACAGGGACTTGGGATACGCAGTATTTT. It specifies CASSLTGTWDTQYF.

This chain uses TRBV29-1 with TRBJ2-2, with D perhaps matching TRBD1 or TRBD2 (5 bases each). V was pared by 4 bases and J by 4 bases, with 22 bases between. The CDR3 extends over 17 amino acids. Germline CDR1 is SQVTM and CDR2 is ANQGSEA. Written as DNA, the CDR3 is TGCAGCGTTGTAGTACGTCGAGGGGAATGGAGCACCGGGGAGCTGTTTTTT. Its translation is CSVVVRRGEWSTGELFF.

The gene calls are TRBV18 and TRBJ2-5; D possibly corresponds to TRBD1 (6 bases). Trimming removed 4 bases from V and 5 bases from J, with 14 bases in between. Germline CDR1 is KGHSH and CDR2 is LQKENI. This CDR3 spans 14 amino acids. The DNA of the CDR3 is TGTGCCAGCTCACGGGCAGGGGCCGGGGAGACCCAGTACTTC. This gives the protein CASSRAGAGETQYF.

CDR3 coding DNA: TGTGCCAGCTCACGTGGGGTTGGGTTCACTGAAGCTTTCTTT. Residues: CASSRGVGFTEAFF. The chain recombines TRBV18 with TRBJ1-1; D gene unclear. The CDR3 length is 14 residues. CDR1 KGHSH and CDR2 LQKENI come from the germline V gene. V gave up 4 bases and J gave up 4 bases, with 13 bases separating them.

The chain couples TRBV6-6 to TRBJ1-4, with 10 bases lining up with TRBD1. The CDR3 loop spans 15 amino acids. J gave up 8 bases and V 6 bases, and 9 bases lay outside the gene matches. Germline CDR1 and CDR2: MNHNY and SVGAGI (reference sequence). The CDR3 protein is CASSQGQGIGEKLFF. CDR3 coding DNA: TGTGCCAGCAGCCAGGGACAGGGGATTGGAGAAAAACTGTTTTTT.

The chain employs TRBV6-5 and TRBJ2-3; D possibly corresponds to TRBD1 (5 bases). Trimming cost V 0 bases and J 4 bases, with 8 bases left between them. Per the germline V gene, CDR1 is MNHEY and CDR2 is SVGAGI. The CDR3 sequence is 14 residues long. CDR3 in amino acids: CASSYSLGADTQYF. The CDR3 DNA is TGTGCCAGCAGTTACTCGTTAGGGGCAGATACGCAGTATTTT.

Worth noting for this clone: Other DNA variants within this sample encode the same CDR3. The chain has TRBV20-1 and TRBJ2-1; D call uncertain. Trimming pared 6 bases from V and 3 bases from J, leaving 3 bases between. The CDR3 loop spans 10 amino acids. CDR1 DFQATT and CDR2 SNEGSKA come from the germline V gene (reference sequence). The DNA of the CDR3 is TGCAGTGCGATCTACAATGAGCAGTTCTTC. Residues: CSAIYNEQFF.

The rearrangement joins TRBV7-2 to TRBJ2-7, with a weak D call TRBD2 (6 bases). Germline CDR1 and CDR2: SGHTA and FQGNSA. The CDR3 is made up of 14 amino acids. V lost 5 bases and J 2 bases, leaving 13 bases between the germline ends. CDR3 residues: CASSPSAGPYEQYF. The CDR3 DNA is TGTGCCAGCAGCCCATCGGCGGGGCCCTACGAGCAGTACTTC.

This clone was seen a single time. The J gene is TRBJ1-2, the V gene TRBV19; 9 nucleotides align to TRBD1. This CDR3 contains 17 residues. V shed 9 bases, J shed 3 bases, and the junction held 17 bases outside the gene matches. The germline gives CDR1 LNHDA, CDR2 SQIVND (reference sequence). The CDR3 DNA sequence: TGTGCCAGCCTCCCCACAAGCTACAGGGGGCGCCACTATGGCTACACCTTC. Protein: CASLPTSYRGRHYGYTF.

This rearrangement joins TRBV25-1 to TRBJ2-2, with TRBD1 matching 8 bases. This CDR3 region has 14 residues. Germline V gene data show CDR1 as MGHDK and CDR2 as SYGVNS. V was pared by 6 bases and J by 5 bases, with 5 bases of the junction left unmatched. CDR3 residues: CASSGTGRTGELFF. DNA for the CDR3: TGTGCCAGCAGCGGGACAGGCAGGACCGGGGAGCTGTTTTTT.

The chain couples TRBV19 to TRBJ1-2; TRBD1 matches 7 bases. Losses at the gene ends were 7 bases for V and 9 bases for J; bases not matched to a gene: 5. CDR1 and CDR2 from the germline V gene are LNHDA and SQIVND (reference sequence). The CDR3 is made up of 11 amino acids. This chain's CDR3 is CASTTTGRYTF. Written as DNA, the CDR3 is TGTGCCAGTACCACGACAGGGCGCTACACCTTC. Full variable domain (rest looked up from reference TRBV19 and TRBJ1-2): DGGITQSPKYLFRKEGQNVTLSCEQNLNHDAMYWYRQDPGQGLRLIYYSQIVNDFQKGDIAEGYSVSREKKESFPLTVTSAQKNPTAFYLCASTTTGRYTFGSGTRLTVV.

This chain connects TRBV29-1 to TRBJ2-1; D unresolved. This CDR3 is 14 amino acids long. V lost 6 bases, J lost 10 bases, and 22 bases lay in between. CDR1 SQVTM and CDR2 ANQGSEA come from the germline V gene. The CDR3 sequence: CSVLTLGRPREQFF. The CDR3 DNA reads TGCAGCGTCTTAACTCTCGGACGCCCTAGGGAGCAGTTCTTC.

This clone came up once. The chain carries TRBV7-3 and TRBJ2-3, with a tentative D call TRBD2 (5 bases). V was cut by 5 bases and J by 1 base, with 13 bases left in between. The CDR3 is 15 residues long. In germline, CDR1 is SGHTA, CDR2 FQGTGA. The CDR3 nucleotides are TGTGCCAGCAGCCCTCAAATGGGAGGCACAGATACGCAGTATTTT. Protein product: CASSPQMGGTDTQYF.

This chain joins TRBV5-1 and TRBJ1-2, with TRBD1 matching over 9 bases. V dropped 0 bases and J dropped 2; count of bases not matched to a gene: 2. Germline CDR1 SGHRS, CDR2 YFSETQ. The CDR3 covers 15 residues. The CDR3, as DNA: TGCGCCAGCAGCTTGGAAGGGACAGGGAACTATGGCTACACCTTC. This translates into CASSLEGTGNYGYTF.

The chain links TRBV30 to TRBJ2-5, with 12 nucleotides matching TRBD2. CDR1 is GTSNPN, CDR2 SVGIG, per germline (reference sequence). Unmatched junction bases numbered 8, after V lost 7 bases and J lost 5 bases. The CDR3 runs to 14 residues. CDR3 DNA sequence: TGTGCCTCAAAGGGACTAGCGGGTACGGAGACCCAGTACTTC. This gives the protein CASKGLAGTETQYF.

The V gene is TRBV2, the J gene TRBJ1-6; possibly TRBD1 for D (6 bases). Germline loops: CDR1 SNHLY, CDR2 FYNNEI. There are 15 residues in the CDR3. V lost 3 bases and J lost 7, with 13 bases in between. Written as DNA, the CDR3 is TGTGCCAGCAGTGACCAGGGACATCGGAATTCACCCCTCCACTTT. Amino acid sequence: CASSDQGHRNSPLHF.

The CDR3 protein is CASGMALGDNQPQHF. CDR3 bases: TGTGCCAGCGGGATGGCCCTGGGGGACAATCAGCCCCAGCATTTT. V is TRBV6-5 and J is TRBJ1-5; TRBD1 might be the D (5 bases). The CDR3 runs to 15 residues. V was pared by 8 bases and J by 3 bases, with 17 bases between. The germline gives CDR1 MNHEY, CDR2 SVGAGI.

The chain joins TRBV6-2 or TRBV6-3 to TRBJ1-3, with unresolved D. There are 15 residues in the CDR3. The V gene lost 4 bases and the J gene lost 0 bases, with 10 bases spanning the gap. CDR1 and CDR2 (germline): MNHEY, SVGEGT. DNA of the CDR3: TGTGCCAGCAGTTTTGGAGGACTCTCTGGAAACACCATATATTTT. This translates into CASSFGGLSGNTIYF.

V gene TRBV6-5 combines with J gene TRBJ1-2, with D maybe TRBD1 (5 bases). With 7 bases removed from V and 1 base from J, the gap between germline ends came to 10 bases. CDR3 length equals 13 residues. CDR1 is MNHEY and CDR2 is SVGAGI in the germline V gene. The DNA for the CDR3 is TGTGCCAGCACTTTGGGGGGTAACTATGGCTACACCTTC. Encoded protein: CASTLGGNYGYTF.

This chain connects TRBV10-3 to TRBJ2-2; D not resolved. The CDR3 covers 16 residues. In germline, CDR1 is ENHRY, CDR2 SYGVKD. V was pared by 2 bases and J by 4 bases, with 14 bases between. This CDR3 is CAISEIPPGFTGELFF. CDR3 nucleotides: TGTGCCATCAGTGAGATACCACCCGGGTTCACCGGGGAGCTGTTTTTT.

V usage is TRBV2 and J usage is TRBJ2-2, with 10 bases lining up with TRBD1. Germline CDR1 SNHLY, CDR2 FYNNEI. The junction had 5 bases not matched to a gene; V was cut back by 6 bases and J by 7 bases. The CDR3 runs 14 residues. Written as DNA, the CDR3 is TGTGCCAGCAGGAGGACAGGGGGTGACGGGGAGCTGTTTTTT. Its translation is CASRRTGGDGELFF.

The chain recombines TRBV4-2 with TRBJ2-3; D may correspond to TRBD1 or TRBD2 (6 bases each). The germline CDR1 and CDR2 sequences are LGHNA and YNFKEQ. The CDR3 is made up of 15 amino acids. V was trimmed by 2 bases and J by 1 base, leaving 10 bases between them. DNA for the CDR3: TGTGCCAGCAGCCAACGGGGGCCAGGCACAGATACGCAGTATTTT. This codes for CASSQRGPGTDTQYF.

CDR3: CASSVEGNSPLHF. The DNA for the CDR3 is TGTGCCAGCAGCGTAGAGGGAAATTCACCCCTCCACTTT. The chain employs TRBV9 and TRBJ1-6; D unresolved. The CDR3 is 13 amino acids. The V gene's germline CDR1 is SGDLS and CDR2 YYNGEE. The ends were cut back, 0 bases at V and 7 bases at J, with 5 bases in the middle.